These 27 T cell receptor beta chains were all obtained from the same sample, sequenced in a study of cytomegalovirus exposure and HLA in healthy donors. It was with 60 Vbeta and 13 Jbeta primers that the PCR ran. The table came from immunoSEQ multiplex PCR; TCRdb's copy has only in-frame clones and leaves some out. The table includes 130,000 to 150,000 clones, about 80% detected once. Input material: PBMCs. All receptors come from a man aged 18-30 years in good health and CMV-seronegative.

This clone appeared a few times. The chain recombines TRBV7-9 with TRBJ2-3; D ambiguous. CDR3 length: 14 residues. V lost 1 base and J 4 bases, leaving 9 bases between the germline ends. The germline CDR1 and CDR2 sequences are SEHNR and FQNEAQ (reference sequence). Written as DNA, the CDR3 is TGTGCCAGCAGCTTAGGCGGAGCGCCAGATACGCAGTATTTT. As protein: CASSLGGAPDTQYF.

CDR3 sequence reads: CASSRSPGENYGYTF. The CDR3 DNA reads as TGCGCCAGCAGTCGGTCCCCAGGGGAAAACTATGGCTACACCTTC. The V gene is TRBV4-1, the J gene TRBJ1-2, with D possibly being TRBD1 (6 bases). Looked up from germline, CDR1 is MGHRA and CDR2 is YSYEKL. The V end lost 6 bases, the J end lost 2 bases, and 16 bases lay between the germline ends. The CDR3 sequence is 15 residues long.

The chain carries TRBV6-5 and TRBJ2-1, with 7 bases aligning to TRBD2. The V and J ends lost 7 bases and 7 bases, in that order; junction bases with no gene match: 7. Germline-derived CDR1 and CDR2 are MNHEY and SVGAGI. This CDR3 comprises 13 residues. CDR3 in amino acids: CASTQAGVNEQFF. The CDR3 DNA reads TGTGCCAGCACCCAGGCGGGGGTTAATGAGCAGTTCTTC.

This clone was seen a single time. J is TRBJ1-1 and V is TRBV15; D ambiguous. Germline V lookup: CDR1 LNHNV, CDR2 YYDKDF (reference sequence). The CDR3 extends over 15 amino acids. V dropped 1 base and J dropped 0 bases, with 9 bases sitting between them. CDR3 residues: CATSRGQGMNTEAFF. CDR3 bases: TGTGCCACCAGCAGAGGACAAGGCATGAACACTGAAGCTTTCTTT.

This chain uses TRBV29-1 with TRBJ1-2; 9 nucleotides agree with TRBD1. Germline V CDR1 and CDR2: SQVTM, ANQGSEA. This CDR3 is built from 17 residues. The V segment lost 0 bases and the J segment 6 bases; nucleotides outside the gene matches: 14. CDR3 sequence reads: CSVEDVDRGIVLNGYTF. The CDR3 DNA follows: TGCAGCGTTGAAGATGTGGACAGGGGTATTGTTCTAAATGGCTACACCTTC.

The genes are TRBV6-1 and TRBJ2-5, with 9 nucleotides matching TRBD2. CDR3 length: 16 amino acids. V dropped 0 bases and J dropped 4; count of bases not matched to a gene: 6. Germline CDR1 is MNHNS and CDR2 is SASEGT. The chain's CDR3 is CASSEAAGTSRETQYF. In nucleotides, the CDR3 is TGTGCCAGCAGTGAAGCGGCCGGGACTAGCAGAGAGACCCAGTACTTC.

This clone appeared once. The chain employs TRBV18 and TRBJ1-1; the D gene is possibly TRBD1 (6 bases). The V end lost 3 bases, the J end lost 1 base, and 12 bases lay between the germline ends. The CDR3 covers 15 residues. From germline, CDR1 is KGHSH and CDR2 LQKENI. This CDR3 is CASSPTGSSNTEAFF. The CDR3 nucleotides read TGTGCCAGCTCACCGACAGGCAGCTCGAACACTGAAGCTTTCTTT.

The table lists this clone with a count of one. This chain connects TRBV18 to TRBJ1-1, with D perhaps matching TRBD1 (5 bases). V was clipped by 3 bases and J by 2 bases, with 10 bases between them. Per germline, CDR1 KGHSH and CDR2 LQKENI. The CDR3 contains 14 residues. DNA for the CDR3: TGTGCCAGCTCACCCGGGGGACCTAACACTGAAGCTTTCTTT. The encoded protein is CASSPGGPNTEAFF.

This chain links TRBV5-4 with TRBJ2-7, with 11 bases aligning to TRBD2. The V and J ends lost 3 bases and 2 bases, in that order; junction bases with no gene match: 7. This CDR3 is 16 amino acids long. Germline CDR1 and CDR2: SGHNT and YYREEE (reference sequence). As DNA, the CDR3 is TGTGCCAGCAGCTACATAGCGGGGGGGCCACCCTACGAGCAGTACTTC. Translated, it gives CASSYIAGGPPYEQYF.

This chain uses TRBV5-4 with TRBJ2-3; TRBD2 agrees at 8 bases. CDR3 size: 17 residues. V trimming: 0 bases; J trimming: 2 bases; junction bases outside the gene matches: 8. Germline assignment: CDR1 SGHNT and CDR2 YYREEE (reference sequence). CDR3 region: CASSLGFGGGPTDTQYF. DNA for the CDR3: TGTGCCAGCAGCTTGGGTTTCGGGGGGGGGCCCACAGATACGCAGTATTTT.

The gene calls are TRBV19 and TRBJ2-7; 8 bases line up with TRBD1. Germline V gene sequence: CDR1 LNHDA, CDR2 SQIVND (reference sequence). The CDR3 has 15 residues. Trimming removed 5 bases from V and 6 bases from J; junction bases left unmatched: 12. The DNA for the CDR3 is TGTGCCAGTAGTCCAGAACCCAGGGGGCCCCGCGAGCAGTACTTC. Encoded protein: CASSPEPRGPREQYF.

This chain joins TRBV5-4 and TRBJ2-5; the D gene is possibly TRBD1 (6 bases). The ends were cut back, 3 bases at V and 5 bases at J, with 11 bases in the middle. Per germline, CDR1 SGHNT and CDR2 YYREEE (reference sequence). This CDR3 has 13 amino acids. Here the CDR3 reads CASSSTGPETQYF. The DNA of the CDR3 is TGTGCCAGCAGCTCGACAGGTCCCGAGACCCAGTACTTC. Looking up the rest from reference TRBV5-4 and TRBJ2-5 gives the full variable domain: ETGVTQSPTHLIKTRGQQVTLRCSSQSGHNTVSWYQQALGQGPQFIFQYYREEENGRGNFPPRFSGLQFPNYSSELNVNALELDDSALYLCASSSTGPETQYFGPGTRLLVL.

This clone was seen just once. The V call is TRBV4-1, the J call TRBJ2-7; TRBD2 is a possible D gene (6 bases). The CDR3 spans 15 residues. Germline CDR1 MGHRA, CDR2 YSYEKL. V was pared by 4 bases and J by 2 bases, with 15 bases between. Written as DNA, the CDR3 is TGCGCCAGCAGCCCTAAGATAGCGGAGCCCTACGAGCAGTACTTC. Translated, it gives CASSPKIAEPYEQYF.

The gene calls are TRBV5-1 and TRBJ2-3; 8 nucleotides line up with TRBD1. Germline trimming cut 2 bases from V and 2 bases from J; bases unmatched to any gene: 4. This CDR3 contains 15 residues. Germline V lookup: CDR1 SGHRS, CDR2 YFSETQ. The CDR3 coding sequence is TGCGCCAGCAGCTTAGGACAGGGTTCCACAGATACGCAGTATTTT. Translated, it gives CASSLGQGSTDTQYF.

The chain joins TRBV13 to TRBJ2-1; the D gene is possibly TRBD2 (5 bases). Trimming shortened V by 3 bases and J by 5 bases, and 17 bases separated the two germline ends. This CDR3 region has 16 residues. CDR1 is PRHDT, CDR2 FYEKMQ, per germline (reference sequence). In DNA form, the CDR3 reads TGTGCCAGCAGCTTTCCCCCGAGGACTGCAAACAATGAGCAGTTCTTC. Residues: CASSFPPRTANNEQFF.

This chain connects TRBV5-8 to TRBJ1-2; D is ambiguous. The CDR3 is made up of 13 amino acids. Trimming left V 3 bases short and J 8 bases short, with 14 bases between. Germline CDR1 is SGHTS and CDR2 is YDEGEE. CDR3: CASSSREEEGYTF. The CDR3 nucleotides read TGTGCCAGCAGCTCTCGGGAGGAAGAAGGCTACACCTTC.

On this clone: One end of the junction does not line up with germline, which may come from a read error. This sample includes further DNA sequences coding for the same CDR3. The rearrangement joins TRBV2 to TRBJ1-6; 7 bases map to TRBD1. The germline gives CDR1 SNHLY, CDR2 FYNNEI. The CDR3 has 15 residues. CDR3 nucleotide sequence: TGTGCCAGCAGTGTCGAGGGACAGAGTAATTCCCCCCTCCACTTT. Encoded protein: CASSVEGQSNSPLHF.

The chain recombines TRBV11-2 with TRBJ1-5; TRBD1 agrees at 7 bases. The CDR3 runs 16 residues. Per germline, CDR1 SGHAT and CDR2 FQNNGV. Unmatched junction bases numbered 11, after V lost 5 bases and J lost 4 bases. As DNA, the CDR3 is TGTGCCAGCAGCCCACAAGACAGGGCAGGGAATCAGCCCCAGCATTTT. Amino acid sequence: CASSPQDRAGNQPQHF.

The table lists this clone with a few counts. The chain couples TRBV12-2 to TRBJ2-7; whether TRBD1, the table's D call, matches the DNA was not checked. TRBV12-2 is reported as a pseudogene. The CDR3 runs to 14 residues. The CDR3 DNA reads as TGTGCAAGTCGCTTACAGTTGTCAGTTCACGAGCAGTACTTC. Amino acids: CASRLQLSVHEQYF.

The chain uses TRBV2 and TRBJ1-3; 8 bases map to TRBD1. Germline-derived CDR1 and CDR2 are SNHLY and FYNNEI. Trimming removed 6 bases from V and 0 bases from J; junction bases left unmatched: 13. This CDR3 is built from 18 residues. CDR3 residues: CASREIRDRFLSGNTIYF. CDR3 DNA: TGTGCCAGCAGGGAAATACGGGACAGGTTCCTCTCTGGAAACACCATATATTTT.

The table lists this clone with a count of one. The J gene is TRBJ1-5, the V gene TRBV11-2; D is undetermined. Germline CDR1 SGHAT, CDR2 FQNNGV. The CDR3 runs 13 residues. V dropped 5 bases and J dropped 5 bases, with 10 bases sitting between them. Written as DNA, the CDR3 is TGTGCCAGCAGCCGGTGGGCAGATCAGCCCCAGCATTTT. Translating it yields CASSRWADQPQHF.

This rearrangement joins TRBV11-2 to TRBJ2-7, with 7 bases fitting TRBD2. CDR1 and CDR2 from the germline V gene are SGHAT and FQNNGV. CDR3 size: 14 residues. V lost 0 bases to trimming and J lost 4 bases; unmatched junction nucleotides: 3. CDR3 DNA sequence: TGTGCCAGCAGCTTAGATTCGGGGGGTTACGAGCAGTACTTC. This encodes CASSLDSGGYEQYF.

The chain combines TRBV5-1 with TRBJ1-1; perhaps TRBD1 as D (6 bases). CDR1 and CDR2 (germline): SGHRS, YFSETQ. CDR3 length: 14 residues. V lost 7 bases, J lost 0 bases, and 13 bases lay in between. CDR3 DNA: TGCGCCAGCCGAAGGACAGCCTTGAACACTGAAGCTTTCTTT. Its translation is CASRRTALNTEAFF.

This rearrangement joins TRBV19 to TRBJ2-7, with D tentatively TRBD1 (6 bases). The CDR3 loop spans 14 amino acids. With 3 bases removed from V and 5 bases from J, the gap between germline ends came to 14 bases. CDR1 is LNHDA, CDR2 SQIVND, per germline (reference sequence). The CDR3 sequence: CASSMGAGPNEQYF. The CDR3 DNA follows: TGTGCCAGTAGTATGGGGGCAGGGCCCAACGAGCAGTACTTC.

This clone has a single count. The chain employs TRBV2 and TRBJ2-3; 8 bases match TRBD2. CDR3 length: 15 amino acids. The junction had 7 bases not matched to a gene; V was cut back by 4 bases and J by 4 bases. Germline V gene sequence: CDR1 SNHLY, CDR2 FYNNEI. CDR3 amino acids: CASSVLRGGPDTQYF. The CDR3 bases are TGTGCCAGCAGTGTCTTACGGGGGGGACCAGATACGCAGTATTTT.

The chain combines TRBV6-1 with TRBJ2-7, with TRBD1 as a possible D gene (5 bases). V was clipped by 2 bases and J by 4 bases, with 9 bases between them. The germline V gene has CDR1 MNHNS and CDR2 SASEGT. The CDR3 is 13 residues long. This CDR3 is CASSEQGGYEQYF. CDR3 in DNA: TGTGCCAGCAGTGAACAGGGTGGGTACGAGCAGTACTTC.

This chain uses TRBV5-1 with TRBJ2-7, with 7 bases identical to TRBD1. The germline gives CDR1 SGHRS, CDR2 YFSETQ. The CDR3 is made up of 13 amino acids. J gave up 4 bases and V 1 base, and 2 bases lay outside the gene matches. The CDR3 DNA reads as TGCGCCAGCAGCTTGCCACAGGGGTACGAGCAGTACTTC. It translates to CASSLPQGYEQYF.